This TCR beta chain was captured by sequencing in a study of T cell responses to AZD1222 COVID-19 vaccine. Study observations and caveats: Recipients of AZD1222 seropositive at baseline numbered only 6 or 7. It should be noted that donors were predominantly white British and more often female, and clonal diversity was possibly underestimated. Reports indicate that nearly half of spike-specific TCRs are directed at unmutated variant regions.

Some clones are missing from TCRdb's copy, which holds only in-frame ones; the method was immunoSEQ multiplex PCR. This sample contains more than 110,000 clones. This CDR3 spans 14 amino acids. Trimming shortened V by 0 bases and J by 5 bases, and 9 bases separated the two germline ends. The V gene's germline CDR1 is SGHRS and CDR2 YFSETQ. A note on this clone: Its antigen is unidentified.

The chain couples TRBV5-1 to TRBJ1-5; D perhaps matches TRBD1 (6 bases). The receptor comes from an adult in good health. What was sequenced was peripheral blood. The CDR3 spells CASSLEGGDQPQHF. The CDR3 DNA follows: TGCGCCAGCAGCTTGGAGGGGGGGGATCAGCCCCAGCATTTT.